This T cell receptor beta chain came from a study of somatic mutations in cytotoxic T cells in rheumatoid arthritis. Positively selected by magnetic beads, CD4+ and CD8+ cells were purity-checked by flow cytometry. Between the trimmed V and J ends, which lost 6 bases and 0 bases, there was a span of 18 bases. The V gene's germline CDR1 is SGDLS and CDR2 YYNGEE. This CDR3 has 16 residues. Overall study results and limits: CD8+ T cells showed clonality that did not differ significantly between patients with rheumatoid arthritis and age-matched healthy controls.

Assay used: immunoSEQ multiplex PCR; TCRdb lists only in-frame clones, some missing. This sample has about 12,000 clones, with around 70% found just once. This clone was counted between two and nine times. Its antigen is not known. The sample was CD8+ T cells sorted from blood. This rearrangement joins TRBV9 to TRBJ1-1, with D tentatively TRBD1 (5 bases). This TCR was sampled from a man in his sixties or seventies in good health. CDR3 bases: TGTGCCAGCATGCCCGGGACCGCGTTTATGAACACTGAAGCTTTCTTT. It codes for CASMPGTAFMNTEAFF.